The source of this TCR beta chain is a study of lymphopenia after photon versus proton radiotherapy. The ends were cut back, 5 bases at V and 0 bases at J, with 14 bases in the middle. The CDR3 length is 16 residues. Germline CDR1 and CDR2: SGHAT and FQNNGV. Sequencing was performed with immunoSEQ multiplex PCR; in TCRdb, only in-frame clones are kept and a portion is missing. The sample includes 65,000 to 85,000 clones, 80% to 95% of them seen just once. This clonotype was sampled from a woman between 40 and 50 years old with cholangiocarcinoma. The sequenced sample was peripheral blood, obtained from a patient treated with photon-based radiotherapy. This sequence joins TRBV11-2 and TRBJ2-1; D might be TRBD2 (5 bases). The CDR3 nucleotides read TGTGCCAGCAGCGAAGAGGGCGGGTTCTCCTACAATGAGCAGTTCTTC. This translates into CASSEEGGFSYNEQFF.